The text below deals with one T cell receptor beta chain. The antigen remains undetermined. It was with 60 Vbeta and 13 Jbeta primers that the PCR ran. Sequencing used immunoSEQ multiplex PCR; TCRdb keeps in-frame clones, though not all of them. The sample gives roughly 200,000 clones, about four fifths of which show up once; around 1.6% is in the top ten. This CDR3 contains 15 residues. V lost 4 bases, J lost 3 bases, and 15 bases lay in between. The record originates from a study of cytomegalovirus exposure and HLA in healthy donors. Across the whole study: Drawn from HLA-typed donors, about 85 million unique TCRs were held in an early data release.

Findings of the study overall: Reported findings show TCR beta sequences accurately forecast HLA-A and HLA-B alleles in most subjects. The authors enumerated 164 TCR beta chains as linked to cytomegalovirus.

This chain links TRBV23-1 with TRBJ1-2; D not certain. TRBV23-1 is known as an ORF, though its function is uncertain. Sequenced: PBMCs. This receptor was identified in a girl aged 10-17 years in good health and CMV-seropositive. The CDR3 reads CASSRAPRLHYGYTF. The CDR3 DNA reads TGCGCCAGCAGTCGAGCACCCCGGTTACACTATGGCTACACCTTC.